The clone carrying this T cell receptor beta chain showed up just a few times. Germline V gene data show CDR1 as MNHNS and CDR2 as SASEGT. V gave up 3 bases and J gave up 8 bases, with 16 bases separating them. The CDR3 contains 14 residues. Assay: immunoSEQ multiplex PCR; the TCRdb copy retains only in-frame clones and omits some. The sample shows roughly 55,000 clones, about 90% of them seen only once. The data were taken from a study of T cell changes during pregnancy in multiple sclerosis. This rearrangement joins TRBV6-1 to TRBJ1-2; no definite D call. This sequence originates from a female donor in good health, enrolled as a control in a pregnancy study. This sample comprised CD4+ T cells from peripheral blood mononuclear cells, obtained after pregnancy. The CDR3 sequence: CASSDLEGSRGYTF. The CDR3 DNA sequence: TGTGCCAGCAGTGATTTAGAGGGTTCGCGGGGCTACACCTTC.